This passage covers 32 T cell receptor beta chains from one sample sequenced in a study of cytomegalovirus exposure and HLA in healthy donors. PCR was performed using 60 Vbeta and 13 Jbeta primers. Profiled with immunoSEQ multiplex PCR; TCRdb holds only in-frame clones, not every one. The sample lists approximately 74,000 clones; around three quarters were seen once. The sequencing input was PBMCs. Receptor source: a man between 60 and 75 years old in good health and CMV-seropositive.

The rearrangement joins TRBV5-4 to TRBJ2-7, with D tentatively TRBD2 (5 bases). Germline V gene lookup returns CDR1 SGHNT and CDR2 YYREEE (reference sequence). V lost 4 bases and J 3 bases, leaving 17 bases between the germline ends. The CDR3 is 15 residues long. In DNA form, the CDR3 reads TGTGCCAGCAGCCTCGACTATTACTCAAGCTACGAGCAGTACTTC. Amino acids: CASSLDYYSSYEQYF.

This clone was seen a handful of times. This chain joins TRBV11-3 and TRBJ2-1; 15 bases align to TRBD2. The germline V gene has CDR1 SGHNT and CDR2 YENEEA. There are 16 residues in the CDR3. Trimming at V came to 3 bases and at J to 6 bases, leaving 3 bases not matched to a gene. CDR3 region: CASSLWTSGRANEQFF. The CDR3 DNA reads as TGTGCCAGCAGCTTGTGGACTAGCGGGAGGGCCAATGAGCAGTTCTTC.

V usage is TRBV18 and J usage is TRBJ2-1; 7 nucleotides align to TRBD2. The germline V gene encodes CDR1 KGHSH and CDR2 LQKENI. Germline trimming cut 0 bases from V and 6 bases from J; bases unmatched to any gene: 8. The CDR3 is made up of 16 amino acids. CDR3 DNA: TGTGCCAGCTCACCACCAGGGACTACCAGGCTCAATGAGCAGTTCTTC. Amino acid sequence: CASSPPGTTRLNEQFF.

CDR3 protein: CASSPVPGTYEQYF. In DNA form, the CDR3 reads TGTGCCAGCAGCCCAGTCCCGGGGACCTACGAGCAGTACTTC. The chain employs TRBV7-8 and TRBJ2-7, with a weak D call TRBD2 (5 bases). Germline assignment: CDR1 SGHVS and CDR2 FQNEAQ. The length of the CDR3 is 14 residues. Trimming cost V 5 bases and J 2 bases, with 13 bases left between them.

The chain is built from TRBV10-1 and TRBJ1-4, with 8 bases lining up with TRBD1. The ends lost 6 bases at V and 8 bases at J; junction bases unmatched: 8. This CDR3 region has 14 residues. Germline CDR1 is WNHNN and CDR2 is SYGVQD (reference sequence). The CDR3 DNA is TGCGCCAGCAGCGGAGGGACAGGAGAGGAAAAACTGTTTTTT. It yields the protein CASSGGTGEEKLFF.

Here the CDR3 DNA reads TGTGCCAGCAGCCAAGAGTGGTCTGCTAGCGGGACCGATGAGCAGTTCTTC. Protein: CASSQEWSASGTDEQFF. J is TRBJ2-1 and V is TRBV4-2; 9 nucleotides align to TRBD2. Per the germline V gene, CDR1 is LGHNA and CDR2 is YNFKEQ. CDR3 length: 17 amino acids. After removal of 0 bases from V and 8 bases from J, the junction contained 11 bases not matched to a gene.

This rearrangement joins TRBV6-5 to TRBJ1-6; D not resolved. V was clipped by 0 bases and J by 6 bases, with 9 bases between them. CDR3 length equals 15 residues. Germline CDR1 reads MNHEY; CDR2 reads SVGAGI. The CDR3 protein is CASSYSAERNSPLHF. DNA for the CDR3: TGTGCCAGCAGTTACTCGGCAGAACGTAATTCACCCCTCCACTTT.

Turning to this clone: An end of the junction does not agree with germline; a read error may underlie this. The genes are TRBV18 and TRBJ2-2; D possibly corresponds to TRBD1 (6 bases). The CDR3 contains 16 residues. CDR1 is KGHSH, CDR2 LQKENI, per germline. The CDR3 nucleotides are TGTGCCAGCTCACCCCTGGACAGAGGTTCCACCGGGGAGCTGCTTTTT. Translating gives CASSPLDRGSTGELLF. The complete variable domain, with remaining parts taken from reference TRBV18 and TRBJ2-2, reads NAGVMQNPRHLVRRRGQEARLRCSPMKGHSHVYWYRQLPEEGLKFMVYLQKENIIDESGMPKERFSAEFPKEGPSILRIQQVVRGDSAAYFCASSPLDRGSTGELLFGEGSRLTVL.

CDR3 protein: CASGRRRPNTEAFF. CDR3 DNA: TGTGCCAGCGGCCGCCGCAGGCCGAACACTGAAGCTTTCTTT. The chain couples TRBV28 to TRBJ1-1; unclear D gene. CDR3 length: 14 amino acids. Germline CDR1 MDHEN, CDR2 SYDVKM. Trimming pared 8 bases from V and 1 base from J, leaving 14 bases between.

The V call is TRBV19, the J call TRBJ1-2, with 8 bases fitting TRBD1. Germline CDR1 is LNHDA and CDR2 is SQIVND (reference sequence). The trim removed 4 bases at V and 6 bases at J, leaving 13 bases unmatched. The CDR3 is 16 amino acids. The CDR3 spells CASSNRGQEWNHGYTF. CDR3 in DNA: TGTGCCAGTAGTAATAGGGGACAGGAGTGGAATCATGGCTACACCTTC.

CDR3 sequence (DNA): TGTGCCAGCACCCCAATGACAGGAAAGGATTATGGCTACACCTTC. This translates into CASTPMTGKDYGYTF. The rearrangement uses TRBV5-4 and TRBJ1-2; possible D gene TRBD1, 6 bases. The CDR3 runs 15 residues. Trimming left V 6 bases short and J 5 bases short, with 20 bases between. CDR1 and CDR2 (germline): SGHNT, YYREEE (reference sequence).

Details on this clone: The sample holds other DNA sequences that translate to the same CDR3. The gene calls are TRBV5-1 and TRBJ1-5; 8 nucleotides line up with TRBD1. This CDR3 comprises 14 residues. Germline V gives CDR1 SGHRS, CDR2 YFSETQ. The junction had 1 base not matched to a gene; V was cut back by 3 bases and J by 2 bases. The DNA of the CDR3 is TGCGCCAGCAGCTCGGGACAGGGCAATCAGCCCCAGCATTTT. This sequence encodes CASSSGQGNQPQHF.

This clone was observed once. CDR3 region: CASSRQLSGANVLTF. The DNA for the CDR3 is TGTGCCAGCAGCAGACAGCTATCTGGGGCCAACGTCCTGACTTTC. V is TRBV6-5 and J is TRBJ2-6, with a tentative D call TRBD1 (5 bases). Trimming removed 6 bases at V and 1 base at J, with 10 bases between. CDR1 is MNHEY and CDR2 is SVGAGI in the germline V gene. The CDR3 runs 15 residues.

The chain carries TRBV23-1 and TRBJ2-5, with D perhaps TRBD1 (5 bases). TRBV23-1 is an ORF, and what it does is uncertain. Trimming shortened V by 0 bases and J by 3 bases, and 23 bases separated the two germline ends. This CDR3 is built from 19 residues. The CDR3 sequence is CASSQSTREEWFMKETQYF. The CDR3 DNA reads as TGCGCCAGCAGTCAATCGACCAGGGAAGAATGGTTTATGAAAGAGACCCAGTACTTC.

This chain joins TRBV20-1 and TRBJ2-4; a weak D match, TRBD1 (5 bases). V was cut by 6 bases and J by 12 bases, with 12 bases left in between. Germline lookup yields CDR1 DFQATT and CDR2 SNEGSKA (reference sequence). The CDR3 sequence is 10 residues long. CDR3 sequence: CSAGVDSQYF. The CDR3 nucleotides read TGCAGTGCAGGGGTTGACAGTCAGTACTTC.

A word on this clone: Relative to the germline gene, one junction end is altered; a read error may explain this. The chain joins TRBV5-6 to TRBJ1-5; D gene ambiguous. This CDR3 is 14 amino acids long. The germline CDR1 and CDR2 sequences are SGHDT and YYEEEE. The CDR3, as DNA: TGTGCCAGCAGATTGGGTAGCGGCAATCAGCCCCAGCATTTT. It yields the protein CASRLGSGNQPQHF. Drawing the rest from reference TRBV5-6 and TRBJ1-5, the complete variable domain is DAGVTQSPTHLIKTRGQQVTLRCSPKSGHDTVSWYQQALGQGPQFIFQYYEEEERQRGNFPDRFSGHQFPNYSSELNVNALLLGDSALYLCASRLGSGNQPQHFGDGTRLSIL.

This chain joins TRBV2 and TRBJ1-1; 7 bases agree with TRBD1. Germline-derived CDR1 and CDR2 are SNHLY and FYNNEI. The CDR3 spans 15 residues. Trimming cost V 7 bases and J 7 bases; bases outside gene matches: 15. The CDR3, as DNA: TGTGCCAGCACCCCTTGGGGGACAGAAATAGGTGAAGCTTTCTTT. Translating it yields CASTPWGTEIGEAFF.

V is TRBV5-5 and J is TRBJ2-2, with D possibly being TRBD2 (6 bases). The germline CDR1 and CDR2 sequences are SGHKS and YYEKEE (reference sequence). The CDR3 has 16 amino acids. The ends were cut back, 4 bases at V and 8 bases at J, with 21 bases in the middle. This CDR3 is CASSLGTAGKWGELFF. CDR3 in DNA: TGTGCCAGCAGCCTCGGGACGGCGGGGAAGTGGGGGGAGCTGTTTTTT.

CDR3 loop: CASSVGTGNTEAFF. CDR3 bases: TGTGCCAGCAGCGTAGGGACAGGGAACACTGAAGCTTTCTTT. The chain joins TRBV9 to TRBJ1-1, with 7 bases matching TRBD1. The germline gives CDR1 SGDLS, CDR2 YYNGEE. The CDR3 covers 14 residues. The ends lost 0 bases at V and 1 base at J; junction bases unmatched: 0.

The rearrangement uses TRBV6-5 and TRBJ1-1; D gene ambiguous. CDR3 length: 11 amino acids. Germline V gives CDR1 MNHEY, CDR2 SVGAGI. Trimming took 8 bases from V and 1 from J, leaving 5 bases between them. CDR3 loop: CASRENTEAFF. CDR3 DNA sequence: TGTGCCAGCCGGGAGAACACTGAAGCTTTCTTT.

The rearrangement uses TRBV2 and TRBJ1-3; no definite D call. CDR1 and CDR2 (germline): SNHLY, FYNNEI. The CDR3 contains 13 residues. V was clipped by 6 bases and J by 8 bases, with 14 bases between them. The CDR3 loop is CASRYGGVDTIYF. CDR3 bases: TGTGCCAGCAGGTACGGAGGAGTAGACACCATATATTTT.

This chain joins TRBV5-1 and TRBJ2-7; D remains ambiguous. V gave up 2 bases and J gave up 4 bases, with 22 bases separating them. Germline V gene data show CDR1 as SGHRS and CDR2 as YFSETQ. The CDR3 is 17 amino acids. The CDR3 sequence is CASSFPSDTLTSYEQYF. The CDR3 nucleotides read TGCGCCAGCAGCTTCCCCTCCGACACCCTGACGTCGTACGAGCAGTACTTC.

The rearrangement links TRBV19 to TRBJ1-1; 7 bases are a match to TRBD1. The germline V gene has CDR1 LNHDA and CDR2 SQIVND (reference sequence). V shed 5 bases and J 4 bases; nucleotides not matched to a gene: 4. The CDR3 covers 13 residues. The CDR3 sequence is CASSDRDGTEAFF. CDR3 nucleotides: TGTGCCAGTAGTGACAGGGATGGCACTGAAGCTTTCTTT.

The chain is built from TRBV9 and TRBJ1-2; D is uncertain. V gave up 0 bases and J gave up 2 bases, with 5 bases separating them. Looked up from germline, CDR1 is SGDLS and CDR2 is YYNGEE. This CDR3 has 13 residues. CDR3 nucleotides: TGTGCCAGCAGCGTAGCCGGGAACTATGGCTACACCTTC. Protein: CASSVAGNYGYTF.

The rearrangement links TRBV2 to TRBJ1-2; no definite D call. CDR1 and CDR2 (germline): SNHLY, FYNNEI. The CDR3 extends over 13 amino acids. V was cut by 5 bases and J by 4 bases, with 11 bases left in between. The CDR3, as DNA: TGTGCCAGCAGTTCTACGGGGAGCTATGGCTACACCTTC. Protein: CASSSTGSYGYTF. Supplemented by reference TRBV2 and TRBJ1-2, the full variable domain reads EPEVTQTPSHQVTQMGQEVILRCVPISNHLYFYWYRQILGQKVEFLVSFYNNEISEKSEIFDDQFSVERPDGSNFTLKIRSTKLEDSAMYFCASSSTGSYGYTFGSGTRLTVV.

This clone has a handful of counts. The chain is built from TRBV5-1 and TRBJ2-3; 12 bases are shared with TRBD2. Germline lookup yields CDR1 SGHRS and CDR2 YFSETQ. CDR3 length: 18 amino acids. V shed 6 bases and J 4 bases; nucleotides not matched to a gene: 15. CDR3 nucleotides: TGCGCCAGCACCCCTACTAGCGGGGGGTCTCGTTTATCAGATACGCAGTATTTT. Its protein product is CASTPTSGGSRLSDTQYF.

This clone came up a few times. The V gene is TRBV5-1, the J gene TRBJ2-3; 8 positions agree with TRBD2. Germline assignment: CDR1 SGHRS and CDR2 YFSETQ. Trimming removed 0 bases from V and 2 bases from J; junction bases left unmatched: 5. This CDR3 is built from 16 residues. This chain's CDR3 is CASSLVIAGTTDTQYF. The DNA for the CDR3 is TGCGCCAGCAGCTTGGTAATAGCGGGGACCACAGATACGCAGTATTTT.

This sequence joins TRBV6-1 and TRBJ2-7; 8 positions match TRBD1. The CDR3 spans 15 residues. The germline V gene has CDR1 MNHNS and CDR2 SASEGT. J was trimmed by 0 bases and V by 6 bases; bases with no gene match: 7. The CDR3 coding sequence is TGTGCCAGCAGCTCACCGGGACAGGTCTCCTACGAGCAGTACTTC. It is translated as CASSSPGQVSYEQYF.

The genes are TRBV29-1 and TRBJ1-2, with 7 nucleotides matching TRBD1. The CDR3 has 12 amino acids. J gave up 3 bases and V 7 bases, and 5 bases lay outside the gene matches. Germline CDR1 SQVTM, CDR2 ANQGSEA. The CDR3 region is CSGGQGDYGYTF. The CDR3 DNA reads TGCAGCGGAGGTCAGGGGGACTATGGCTACACCTTC. The whole variable domain, remainder taken from reference TRBV29-1 and TRBJ1-2, is SAVISQKPSRDICQRGTSLTIQCQVDSQVTMMFWYRQQPGQSLTLIATANQGSEATYESGFVIDKFPISRPNLTFSTLTVSNMSPEDSSIYLCSGGQGDYGYTFGSGTRLTVV.

The chain recombines TRBV5-6 with TRBJ1-2; D is ambiguous. Trimming shortened V by 0 bases and J by 10 bases, and 13 bases separated the two germline ends. The CDR3 sequence is 13 residues long. In germline, CDR1 is SGHDT, CDR2 YYEEEE. The CDR3 spells CASSLGVTNFYTF. Here the CDR3 DNA reads TGTGCCAGCAGCTTGGGGGTGACAAACTTCTACACCTTC.

This chain uses TRBV7-2 with TRBJ1-1; 7 bases are a match to TRBD1. The CDR3 spans 15 residues. V was clipped by 4 bases and J by 4 bases; unmatched bases: 9. Germline lookup yields CDR1 SGHTA and CDR2 FQGNSA. CDR3 residues: CASSYRTGVGTEAFF. The CDR3 DNA sequence: TGTGCCAGCAGCTACCGGACAGGTGTCGGCACTGAAGCTTTCTTT.

The rearrangement links TRBV6-5 to TRBJ1-1; maybe TRBD1 (6 bases). Trimming shortened V by 7 bases and J by 4 bases, and 13 bases separated the two germline ends. CDR1 MNHEY and CDR2 SVGAGI come from the germline V gene. This CDR3 is built from 13 residues. The CDR3 DNA follows: TGTGCCAGCAATCAACAGGGTGTCACTGAAGCTTTCTTT. Its translation is CASNQQGVTEAFF.